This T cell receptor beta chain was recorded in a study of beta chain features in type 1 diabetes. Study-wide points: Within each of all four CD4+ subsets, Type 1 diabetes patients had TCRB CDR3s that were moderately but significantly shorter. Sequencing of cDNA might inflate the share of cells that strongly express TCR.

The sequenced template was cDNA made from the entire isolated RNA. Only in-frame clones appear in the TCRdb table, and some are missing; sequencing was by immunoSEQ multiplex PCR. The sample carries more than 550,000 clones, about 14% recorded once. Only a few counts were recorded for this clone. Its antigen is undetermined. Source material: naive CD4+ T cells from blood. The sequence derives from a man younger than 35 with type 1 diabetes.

The CDR3, as DNA: TGCGCCAGCAGCCAAGATCTGGGACAGGGGGCAAGTCAGCCCCAGCATTTT. It codes for CASSQDLGQGASQPQHF. The chain links TRBV4-3 to TRBJ1-5; 12 nucleotides match TRBD1. From germline, CDR1 is LGHNA and CDR2 YSLEER. This CDR3 comprises 17 residues. V lost 0 bases and J lost 6; bases outside the gene matches: 6.